This record covers a single T cell receptor (beta chain). What it recognizes is unknown. This sample is drawn from a study of Ad26.COV2.S vaccination and SARS-CoV-2 variants. Study-level information: Intramuscularly, Ad26.COV2.S was given either once or twice, 56 days apart. Overall study results and limits: There was a possibility that the TCR breadth and depth analyses underestimated total T cell responses. Placebo recipients had lower spike-specific TCR breadth than vaccine recipients.

Method: immunoSEQ multiplex PCR; TCRdb's copy keeps in-frame clones and lacks some. The profile shows 330,000 or so clones, 75% to 90% of them singletons. V lost 2 bases and J lost 6, with 4 bases in between. The CDR3 runs 10 residues. The germline V gene has CDR1 SQVTM and CDR2 ANQGSEA. This sample's treatment: around 19 received Ad26.COV2.S at low or high dose, single or two shots; about 5 received placebo; per-sample allocation not given. Following the first vaccine or placebo injection, samples were taken on day 63. Participants' vaccine, an Ad26 vector, delivered Wuhan-strain SARS-CoV-2 spike. V and J are TRBV29-1 and TRBJ1-2; the D is unclear. This clonotype originated in a person between 18 and 65 years old who received the Ad26.COV2.S COVID-19 vaccine or a placebo. The source material was peripheral blood, sampled in a trial of Ad26.COV2.S vaccine versus placebo. In DNA form, the CDR3 reads TGCAGCGTTGAATCGCATGGCTACACCTTC. Encoded protein: CSVESHGYTF.